Listed below are T cell receptor beta chains from one sample, sequenced in a study of early T cells in non-severe SARS-CoV-2 infection. TCRdb itself ran the 5' RACE reads through MiXCR, one entry per CDR3 protein. The data show about 84,000 distinct CDR3 sequences, with 12% seen just once and around 2.4% held by the top ten. Sequencing was carried out using whole blood. The receptors were gathered from an adult who was a healthcare worker with PCR-confirmed SARS-CoV-2 infection or an uninfected control (not recorded which). CDR3s include the opening cysteine and the closing phenylalanine or tryptophan. D genes are given only for firm matches. Rows may omit the clone size; those that give it use once, few, many or a size class.

J	V	size	D	DNA	CDR3
TRBJ2-5	TRBV29-1	-	-	TGCAGCGTCCGGGGACGGTTACAAGAGACCCAGTACTTC	CSVRGRLQETQYF
TRBJ2-1	TRBV11-3	few	-	TGTGCCAGCAGCTCCCTAAGGGGGGGCGGGAGCTCCTACAATGAGCAGTTCTTC	CASSSLRGGGSSYNEQFF
TRBJ1-5	TRBV19	few	-	TGTGCCAGTAGTAGCCGGGACCCGTGGAGCAATCAGCCCCAGCATTTT	CASSSRDPWSNQPQHF
TRBJ2-1	TRBV12-3/TRBV12-4	few	TRBD2	TGTGCCAGCAGGCCAACTAGCGGGGGGGCGGTCGATGAGCAGTTCTTC	CASRPTSGGAVDEQFF
TRBJ1-5	TRBV7-8	-	-	TGTGCCAGCAGCGTAAACCAGGGGCATCAGCCCCAGCATTTT	CASSVNQGHQPQHF
TRBJ2-3	TRBV7-9	many	-	TGTGCCAGCAGTTCAGGGGCCTTCACAGATACGCAGTATTTT	CASSSGAFTDTQYF
TRBJ2-5	TRBV29-1	many	TRBD1	TGCAGCGCCTGGGACAGGGGACGGGAGACCCAGTACTTC	CSAWDRGRETQYF
TRBJ2-1	TRBV7-6	many	-	TGTGCCAGCAGCTTTAGGACGAATCATGAGCAGTTCTTC	CASSFRTNHEQFF
TRBJ1-5	TRBV20-1	-	-	TGCAGTGCCGTTGACAGGAGCAATCAGCCCCAGCATTTT	CSAVDRSNQPQHF
TRBJ1-2	TRBV20-1	-	TRBD1	TGCAGTGCTCTCACAGGGGGCGCAGCTAACTATGGCCACACCTTC	CSALTGGAANYGHTF
TRBJ2-7	TRBV18	many	-	TGTGCCAGCTCACCACCGGGACTGGCCTACGAGCAGTACTTC	CASSPPGLAYEQYF
TRBJ2-1	TRBV10-3	many	TRBD1	TGTGCCATCAGTGAGCCAAAAGGACAGGGGGCAGACAATGAGCAGTTCTTC	CAISEPKGQGADNEQFF
TRBJ1-4	TRBV29-1	many	-	TGCAGCGCCAAGCCAGGCCAGGGAGGTGAAAAACTGTTTTTT	CSAKPGQGGEKLFF